The entry below describes one T cell receptor (beta chain). This record belongs to a study of OX40 agonist ivuxolimab in advanced cancers. Clones were sequenced by immunoSEQ multiplex PCR, and TCRdb holds only the in-frame ones, with some missing. The sample records about 100,000 clones, around 93% being singletons. The starting material was CD4+ or CD8+ T cells sorted from blood, obtained in a trial of the OX40 agonist ivuxolimab. The TCR sequence derives from an adult with an advanced solid tumor such as melanoma, head and neck, liver or kidney cancer.

The CDR3 bases are TGTGCCAGCAGCTTAGCCTCGGCGGGGGCCTACGAGCAGTACTTC. Amino acids: CASSLASAGAYEQYF. This chain uses TRBV7-9 with TRBJ2-7; 7 nucleotides align to TRBD2. CDR1 is SEHNR, CDR2 FQNEAQ, per germline (reference sequence). The trim removed 0 bases at V and 2 bases at J, leaving 4 bases unmatched. This CDR3 is built from 15 residues. Variable domain in full (rest from reference TRBV7-9 and TRBJ2-7): DTGVSQNPRHKITKRGQNVTFRCDPISEHNRLYWYRQTLGQGPEFLTYFQNEAQLEKSRLLSDRFSAERPKGSFSTLEIQRTEQGDSAMYLCASSLASAGAYEQYFGPGTRLTVT.